One and the same sample provided the 7 T cell receptor beta chains below, sequenced in a study of blood T cells in healthy people across ages. The use of a sample-barcoded 5' primer and a J-beta primer mix characterized a second PCR of roughly 7 to 12 cycles. TCRdb passed the 5' RACE reads through MiXCR, listing each CDR3 protein once. Of some 890,000 distinct CDR3 sequences in the sample, 25% to 30% were seen once. This sample also appeared in a second study, on T cells of mothers and their children.

Sequenced input: blood. These receptors all stem from a woman aged 40 to 50 in good health.

The rearrangement uses TRBV29-1 and TRBJ2-3, with 11 bases identical to TRBD2. This CDR3 has 14 residues. The J segment lost 6 bases and the V segment lost 4 bases, leaving 6 bases of the junction unmatched. CDR1 and CDR2 (germline): SQVTM, ANQGSEA. The CDR3 here is CSVATSGSGDTQYF. The CDR3 DNA is TGCAGCGTTGCCACTAGCGGGAGTGGCGATACGCAGTATTTT.

This clonotype came up many times. At one of its ends the junction is not consistent with the germline gene, which may arise from a read error. The DNA of the CDR3 is TGTGCCAGCAGTCAAAGACAGGGGAGCTACGATGAGCAGTTCTTC. The encoded protein is CASSQRQGSYDEQFF. The V and J genes are TRBV6-2 or TRBV6-3 and TRBJ2-1, with 8 bases identical to TRBD1. The germline V gene has CDR1 MNHEY and CDR2 SVGEGT. This CDR3 has 15 amino acids.

The sample holds a few counts of this clonotype. The rearrangement uses TRBV28 and TRBJ2-3; the match to TRBD2 covers 14 bases. CDR1 and CDR2 (germline): MDHEN, SYDVKM. The CDR3 spans 15 residues. Germline trimming cut 7 bases from V and 5 bases from J; bases unmatched to any gene: 5. The CDR3 reads CASNPGTSGGDTQYF. DNA for the CDR3: TGTGCCAGCAACCCCGGGACTAGCGGGGGAGATACGCAGTATTTT.

The rearrangement uses TRBV29-1 and TRBJ1-1, with no clear D. Trimming shortened V by 0 bases and J by 2 bases, and 7 bases separated the two germline ends. The CDR3 is 13 residues long. CDR1 and CDR2 from the germline V gene are SQVTM and ANQGSEA. The CDR3 is CSVEESLNTEAFF. The CDR3 nucleotides read TGCAGCGTTGAAGAGAGTTTAAACACTGAAGCTTTCTTT.

This clonotype was seen a single time. The chain employs TRBV7-2 and TRBJ1-5; TRBD1 matches at 7 bases. Germline loops: CDR1 SGHTA, CDR2 FQGNSA. The CDR3 runs 14 residues. Germline trimming cut 2 bases from V and 6 bases from J; bases unmatched to any gene: 4. DNA of the CDR3: TGTGCCAGCAGCTTAAGCCAGGGGGGTCAGCCCCAGCATTTT. It encodes CASSLSQGGQPQHF.

Regarding this clonotype: A much more abundant neighbour one base away suggests this may be a read error. V is TRBV10-3 and J is TRBJ1-5, with 8 bases aligning to TRBD1. V lost 3 bases and J lost 5; bases outside the gene matches: 9. Germline CDR1 is ENHRY and CDR2 is SYGVKD. CDR3 length: 16 amino acids. The CDR3 nucleotides read TGTGCCATCAGTGATGGGTGTGGACAGGGCGATCAGCCCCAGCATTTT. It codes for CAISDGCGQGDQPQHF.

The V gene is TRBV4-1, the J gene TRBJ2-5; D gene ambiguous. This CDR3 has 14 residues. The germline V and J ends were trimmed by 0 bases and 5 bases, with 10 bases remaining between them. Germline CDR1 is MGHRA and CDR2 is YSYEKL. The CDR3: CASSQDQARETQYF. CDR3 sequence (DNA): TGCGCCAGCAGCCAAGATCAAGCGAGGGAGACCCAGTACTTC.